What follows are 22 T cell receptor beta chains derived from one specimen sequenced in a study of somatic mutations in cytotoxic T cells in rheumatoid arthritis. Profiled with immunoSEQ multiplex PCR; TCRdb holds only in-frame clones, not every one. The table shows about 26,000 clones, with about 80% occurring only once. The sequencing input was CD8+ T cells sorted from blood. The origin of the receptors is a man aged 50-60 years in good health.

V and J are TRBV9 and TRBJ2-3; 12 positions match TRBD2. The germline gives CDR1 SGDLS, CDR2 YYNGEE. CDR3 length: 15 amino acids. Germline trimming cut 3 bases from V and 5 bases from J; bases unmatched to any gene: 4. The CDR3 protein is CASSGTSGIRDTQYF. CDR3 DNA: TGTGCCAGCAGCGGGACTAGCGGGATCCGAGATACGCAGTATTTT.

This clone was seen more than once but under ten times. The V call is TRBV4-1, the J call TRBJ2-7; D is unclear. Trimming removed 1 base from V and 1 base from J, with 8 bases in between. The CDR3 extends over 14 amino acids. The germline V gene has CDR1 MGHRA and CDR2 YSYEKL. CDR3 amino acids: CASSQVLESYEQYF. The CDR3 DNA follows: TGCGCCAGCAGCCAAGTCTTAGAATCCTACGAGCAGTACTTC.

The genes are TRBV7-9 and TRBJ1-3, with unresolved D. CDR1 is SEHNR and CDR2 is FQNEAQ in the germline V gene (reference sequence). The V gene lost 1 base and the J gene lost 0 bases, with 10 bases spanning the gap. CDR3 length: 16 amino acids. The CDR3: CASSLGSPISGNTIYF. The CDR3 DNA follows: TGTGCCAGCAGCTTAGGATCACCGATCTCTGGAAACACCATATATTTT.

The rearrangement joins TRBV7-9 to TRBJ2-7, with 9 nucleotides matching TRBD1. V shed 5 bases and J 0 bases; nucleotides not matched to a gene: 14. This CDR3 contains 18 residues. From germline, CDR1 is SEHNR and CDR2 FQNEAQ (reference sequence). The CDR3 spells CASSPRGDRAESSYEQYF. DNA for the CDR3: TGTGCCAGCAGCCCCCGGGGGGACAGGGCTGAATCCTCCTACGAGCAGTACTTC.

This clone showed up just a few times. This rearrangement joins TRBV2 to TRBJ1-2; TRBD1 might be the D (5 bases). Germline V gene lookup returns CDR1 SNHLY and CDR2 FYNNEI. The CDR3 is 15 residues long. The V gene lost 8 bases and the J gene lost 0 bases, with 16 bases spanning the gap. CDR3 sequence: CASRPGGRTNYGYTF. The CDR3 DNA follows: TGTGCCAGCCGGCCTGGGGGGAGAACTAACTATGGCTACACCTTC.

The rearrangement joins TRBV2 to TRBJ2-7; 10 nucleotides match TRBD2. V lost 3 bases, J lost 9 bases, and 11 bases stayed unmatched. The CDR3 runs to 15 residues. Looked up from germline, CDR1 is SNHLY and CDR2 is FYNNEI. CDR3 residues: CASSDGLAGVLGQYF. In DNA, the CDR3 is TGTGCCAGCAGTGATGGGCTAGCGGGAGTCTTGGGGCAGTACTTC.

This sequence joins TRBV25-1 and TRBJ2-1; D remains unclear. V was shortened by 4 bases and J by 5 bases, with 6 bases between the two germline ends. CDR1 and CDR2 (germline): MGHDK, SYGVNS. CDR3 length: 12 residues. The CDR3 sequence is CASSVQNNEQFF. For the CDR3, the DNA is TGTGCCAGCAGTGTACAAAACAATGAGCAGTTCTTC.

V and J are TRBV2 and TRBJ1-5, with 9 positions matching TRBD1. The CDR3 loop spans 15 amino acids. Germline values: CDR1 SNHLY, CDR2 FYNNEI. The V segment lost 6 bases and the J segment 5 bases; nucleotides outside the gene matches: 8. The CDR3 nucleotides are TGTGCCAGCAGCGAGGACAGGGGAGGGTATCAGCCCCAGCATTTT. Translated: CASSEDRGGYQPQHF.

The chain joins TRBV30 to TRBJ2-7; unclear D gene. V shed 2 bases and J shed 6 bases, with 14 bases lying between them. This CDR3 is built from 13 residues. Germline CDR1 and CDR2: GTSNPN and SVGIG (reference sequence). CDR3 nucleotide sequence: TGTGCCTGGAGTTGGCCGCCTCGATCCGAGCAGTACTTC. It codes for CAWSWPPRSEQYF.

CDR3 in DNA: TGTGCCAGCAGTGATGCTCGGCTCTCAATGGAGCAGTACTTC. It specifies CASSDARLSMEQYF. The J gene is TRBJ2-7, the V gene TRBV2; no clear D. Trimming shortened V by 3 bases and J by 7 bases, and 16 bases separated the two germline ends. CDR1 is SNHLY, CDR2 FYNNEI, per germline. The CDR3 contains 14 residues.

The chain combines TRBV19 with TRBJ1-2; D ambiguous. The V gene lost 6 bases and the J gene lost 1 base, with 12 bases spanning the gap. CDR3 length: 14 amino acids. Germline CDR1 is LNHDA and CDR2 is SQIVND (reference sequence). The DNA for the CDR3 is TGTGCCAGTAGCACAGAGGTAGTTAACTATGGCTACACCTTC. This gives the protein CASSTEVVNYGYTF.

The rearrangement links TRBV7-8 to TRBJ1-2; 8 bases map to TRBD1. CDR1 is SGHVS and CDR2 is FQNEAQ in the germline V gene. The V gene end was trimmed by 3 bases and the J gene end by 4 bases; junction bases not matched to a gene: 4. This CDR3 spans 14 amino acids. As DNA, the CDR3 is TGTGCCAGCAGCTTCGCGGGGACAGGCTATGGCTACACCTTC. It translates to CASSFAGTGYGYTF.

The chain couples TRBV7-8 to TRBJ1-1; 12 bases align to TRBD1. V trimming: 4 bases; J trimming: 1 base; junction bases outside the gene matches: 1. This CDR3 is built from 15 residues. The germline CDR1 and CDR2 sequences are SGHVS and FQNEAQ. The CDR3 is CASSWGQGANTEAFF. Written as DNA, the CDR3 is TGTGCCAGCAGCTGGGGACAGGGGGCGAACACTGAAGCTTTCTTT.

This rearrangement joins TRBV30 to TRBJ2-1; 11 bases are a match to TRBD2. Germline V CDR1 and CDR2: GTSNPN, SVGIG (reference sequence). This CDR3 region has 15 residues. V was clipped by 6 bases and J by 9 bases; unmatched bases: 13. Here the CDR3 DNA reads TGTGCCTGCATCAGACTAGCGGGGTTATCGGTTGAGCAGTTCTTC. Translated: CACIRLAGLSVEQFF.

This clone was observed a single time. The rearrangement links TRBV2 to TRBJ2-1; D possibly corresponds to TRBD2 (5 bases). This CDR3 region has 17 residues. Trimming stripped 6 bases from V and 0 bases from J, with 18 bases between. The germline V gene encodes CDR1 SNHLY and CDR2 FYNNEI. CDR3 coding DNA: TGTGCCAGCAGCTATCGTGGACTGTTGAGCTCCTACAATGAGCAGTTCTTC. It yields the protein CASSYRGLLSSYNEQFF. The variable domain in full, completed from reference TRBV2 and TRBJ2-1, reads EPEVTQTPSHQVTQMGQEVILRCVPISNHLYFYWYRQILGQKVEFLVSFYNNEISEKSEIFDDQFSVERPDGSNFTLKIRSTKLEDSAMYFCASSYRGLLSSYNEQFFGPGTRLTVL.

The V call is TRBV7-6, the J call TRBJ2-1; D may be TRBD1 or TRBD2 (5 bases each). There are 15 residues in the CDR3. In germline, CDR1 is SGHVS, CDR2 FNYEAQ. The ends were cut back, 0 bases at V and 4 bases at J, with 10 bases in the middle. The CDR3 loop is CASSLARDGYNEQFF. The CDR3 bases are TGTGCCAGCAGCTTAGCCCGGGACGGGTACAATGAGCAGTTCTTC.

The V gene is TRBV15, the J gene TRBJ2-7; D might be TRBD2 (7 bases). Per germline, CDR1 LNHNV and CDR2 YYDKDF (reference sequence). The CDR3 contains 14 residues. V lost 1 base, J lost 4 bases, and 11 bases lay in between. Here the CDR3 DNA reads TGTGCCACCAGCAGAGGGGGGGGCTCGTACGAGCAGTACTTC. As protein: CATSRGGGSYEQYF.

The V and J genes are TRBV15 and TRBJ2-3; the D is unclear. CDR1 LNHNV and CDR2 YYDKDF come from the germline V gene (reference sequence). Trimming shortened V by 3 bases and J by 6 bases, and 7 bases separated the two germline ends. The CDR3 spans 12 residues. Here the CDR3 DNA reads TGTGCCACCAGCAGCGTCCGGGATACGCAGTATTTT. Translation: CATSSVRDTQYF.

This clone showed up just a few times. Here the CDR3 reads CASSDHYGYTF. CDR3 nucleotides: TGTGCCAGCAGTGACCACTATGGCTACACCTTC. The chain links TRBV25-1 to TRBJ1-2; D uncertain. The V end lost 3 bases, the J end lost 3 bases, and 2 bases lay between the germline ends. The CDR3 totals 11 residues. Germline CDR1 and CDR2: MGHDK and SYGVNS.

This sequence joins TRBV7-9 and TRBJ2-1; D gene uncertain. Germline lookup yields CDR1 SEHNR and CDR2 FQNEAQ (reference sequence). Trimming left V 7 bases short and J 6 bases short, with 10 bases between. The CDR3 sequence is 12 residues long. Written as DNA, the CDR3 is TGTGCCAGCAACTACCTTGGCAATGAGCAGTTCTTC. This sequence encodes CASNYLGNEQFF.

The chain carries TRBV6-1 and TRBJ1-5; D is unclear. CDR1 and CDR2 from the germline V gene are MNHNS and SASEGT. Trimming cost V 7 bases and J 0 bases, with 1 base left between them. The CDR3 totals 11 residues. The CDR3 nucleotides read TGTGCCAGCAATAGCAATCAGCCCCAGCATTTT. Translation gives CASNSNQPQHF.

The rearrangement links TRBV7-6 to TRBJ1-2, with D maybe TRBD1 (5 bases). V lost 6 bases and J 1 base, leaving 9 bases between the germline ends. The CDR3 extends over 13 amino acids. Germline-derived CDR1 and CDR2 are SGHVS and FNYEAQ. The DNA of the CDR3 is TGTGCCAGCAGAGTCAGGGATAACTATGGCTACACCTTC. It codes for CASRVRDNYGYTF.